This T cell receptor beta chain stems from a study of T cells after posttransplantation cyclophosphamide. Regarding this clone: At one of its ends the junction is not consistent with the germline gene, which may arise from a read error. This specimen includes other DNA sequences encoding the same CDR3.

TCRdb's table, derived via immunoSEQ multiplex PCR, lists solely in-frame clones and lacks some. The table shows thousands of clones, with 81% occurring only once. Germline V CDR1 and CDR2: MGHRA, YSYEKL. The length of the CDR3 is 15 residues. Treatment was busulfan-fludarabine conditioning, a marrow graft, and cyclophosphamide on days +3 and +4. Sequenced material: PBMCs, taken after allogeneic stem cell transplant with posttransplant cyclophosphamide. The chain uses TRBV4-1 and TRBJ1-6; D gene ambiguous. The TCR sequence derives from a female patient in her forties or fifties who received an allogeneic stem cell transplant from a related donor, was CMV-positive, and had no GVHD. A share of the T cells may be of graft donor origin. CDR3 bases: TGCGCCAGCAGCCAAGAGATTACAGATAATTCCCCCCTCCACTTT. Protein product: CASSQEITDNSPLHF.